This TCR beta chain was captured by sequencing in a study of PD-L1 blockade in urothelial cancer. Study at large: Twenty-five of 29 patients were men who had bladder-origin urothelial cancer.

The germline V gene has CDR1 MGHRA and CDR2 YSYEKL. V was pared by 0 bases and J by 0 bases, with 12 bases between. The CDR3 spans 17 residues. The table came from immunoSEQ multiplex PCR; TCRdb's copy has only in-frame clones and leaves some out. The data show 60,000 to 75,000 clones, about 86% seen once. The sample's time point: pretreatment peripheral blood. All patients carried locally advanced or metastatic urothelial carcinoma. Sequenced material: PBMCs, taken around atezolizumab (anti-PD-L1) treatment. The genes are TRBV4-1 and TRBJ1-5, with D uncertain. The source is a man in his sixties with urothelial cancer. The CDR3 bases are TGCGCCAGCAGCCAAGATAGAGAGGAATATAGCAATCAGCCCCAGCATTTT. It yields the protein CASSQDREEYSNQPQHF.